These T cell receptor beta chains were read from a single sample in a study of regulatory T cells in long-lasting Graves disease. TCRdb ran MiXCR on the multiplex PCR reads and lists one entry per CDR3 protein. This table holds around 250,000 distinct CDR3 sequences, around 19% found once. The same sample was also studied in work on T cells in Graves' hyperthyroidism and ophthalmopathy.

The sequencing here drew on peripheral blood mononuclear cells (PBMCs), taken at new diagnosis, from a patient treated with antithyroid drugs. The receptors shown here come from a woman aged 30 to 39 with Graves disease. CDR3s include the opening cysteine and the closing phenylalanine or tryptophan. Fields, in order: D gene, clone size, J gene, V gene, CDR3 protein, CDR3 DNA. D genes are given only for firm matches. Clone size, where shown, is once, few, many, or a class for clones that have expanded.

d_gene: TRBD1; abundance: many; j_gene: TRBJ1-1; v_gene: TRBV19; CDR3aa: CASSRRDRGRRAFF; CDR3nt: TGTGCCAGTAGCCGCCGGGACAGGGGGCGCCGAGCTTTCTTT
d_gene: TRBD1; abundance: many; j_gene: TRBJ1-1; v_gene: TRBV6-1; CDR3aa: CASSEPTGANTEAFF; CDR3nt: TGTGCCAGCAGTGAGCCGACAGGGGCCAACACTGAAGCTTTCTTT
d_gene: .; abundance: many; j_gene: TRBJ1-5; v_gene: TRBV2; CDR3aa: CASSVPGNNQPQHF; CDR3nt: TGTGCCAGCAGTGTCCCCGGGAACAATCAGCCCCAGCATTTT
d_gene: .; abundance: many; j_gene: TRBJ2-2; v_gene: TRBV5-1; CDR3aa: CASSGTIQNTGELFF; CDR3nt: TGCGCCAGCAGCGGGACGATACAGAACACCGGGGAGCTGTTTTTT
d_gene: TRBD1; abundance: many; j_gene: TRBJ1-2; v_gene: TRBV6-2/TRBV6-3; CDR3aa: CASRSTGGRYGYTF; CDR3nt: TGTGCCAGCAGATCGACAGGGGGACGCTATGGCTACACCTTC
d_gene: .; abundance: .; j_gene: TRBJ1-1; v_gene: TRBV7-2; CDR3aa: CASSLPSWMNTEAFF; CDR3nt: TGTGCCAGCAGCTTACCCTCGTGGATGAACACTGAAGCTTTCTTT
d_gene: .; abundance: many; j_gene: TRBJ2-2; v_gene: TRBV3-1; CDR3aa: CASSQGSGVAGELFF; CDR3nt: TGTGCCAGCAGCCAGGGATCCGGGGTTGCCGGGGAGCTGTTTTTT
d_gene: .; abundance: .; j_gene: TRBJ1-4; v_gene: TRBV6-1; CDR3aa: CASRLGFNEKLFF; CDR3nt: TGTGCCAGCCGATTGGGTTTTAATGAAAAACTGTTTTTT
d_gene: TRBD1; abundance: many; j_gene: TRBJ1-5; v_gene: TRBV12-3/TRBV12-4; CDR3aa: CASSQGQANSNQPQHF; CDR3nt: TGTGCCAGCAGTCAAGGACAGGCTAATAGCAATCAGCCCCAGCATTTT
d_gene: TRBD2; abundance: .; j_gene: TRBJ2-5; v_gene: TRBV20-1; CDR3aa: CSALAGEEETQYF; CDR3nt: TGCAGTGCTCTAGCGGGGGAAGAAGAGACCCAGTACTTC
d_gene: TRBD1; abundance: many; j_gene: TRBJ2-3; v_gene: TRBV12-3/TRBV12-4; CDR3aa: CASRGDRVPDTQYF; CDR3nt: TGTGCCAGCAGGGGGGACAGGGTCCCAGATACGCAGTATTTT
d_gene: .; abundance: many; j_gene: TRBJ1-5; v_gene: TRBV2; CDR3aa: CASILDRGRQPQHF; CDR3nt: .
d_gene: .; abundance: many; j_gene: TRBJ1-1; v_gene: TRBV20-1; CDR3aa: CSASASWGAFF; CDR3nt: TGCAGTGCTAGTGCCTCTTGGGGAGCTTTCTTT
d_gene: .; abundance: many; j_gene: TRBJ2-2; v_gene: TRBV5-1; CDR3aa: CASSLLPNTGELFF; CDR3nt: TGCGCCAGCAGCTTGCTCCCTAACACCGGGGAGCTGTTTTTT
d_gene: .; abundance: many; j_gene: TRBJ1-2; v_gene: TRBV18; CDR3aa: CASSPSPTNYGYTF; CDR3nt: TGTGCCAGCTCACCATCCCCGACTAACTATGGCTACACCTTC
d_gene: TRBD1; abundance: .; j_gene: TRBJ1-1; v_gene: TRBV20-1; CDR3aa: CSASGTGTNTEAFF; CDR3nt: TGCAGTGCTTCCGGGACAGGGACGAACACTGAAGCTTTCTTT
d_gene: TRBD2; abundance: many; j_gene: TRBJ2-3; v_gene: TRBV20-1; CDR3aa: CSAKLAGGLDTQYF; CDR3nt: TGCAGTGCAAAACTAGCGGGGGGGCTTGATACGCAGTATTTT
d_gene: .; abundance: many; j_gene: TRBJ1-3; v_gene: TRBV11-2; CDR3aa: CASSLDPSGNTIYF; CDR3nt: TGTGCCAGCAGCTTAGATCCCTCTGGAAACACCATATATTTT
d_gene: .; abundance: many; j_gene: TRBJ2-5; v_gene: TRBV7-2; CDR3aa: CASSSMRAGPHQETQYF; CDR3nt: TGTGCCAGCAGCTCGATGCGGGCAGGCCCACACCAAGAGACCCAGTACTTC
d_gene: .; abundance: many; j_gene: TRBJ1-1; v_gene: TRBV27; CDR3aa: CASSWGGVGTEAFF; CDR3nt: TGTGCCAGCAGTTGGGGGGGAGTGGGCACTGAAGCTTTCTTT
d_gene: TRBD1; abundance: many; j_gene: TRBJ1-1; v_gene: TRBV6-2/TRBV6-3; CDR3aa: CASSSAGGRPGTEAFF; CDR3nt: TGTGCCAGCAGTTCAGCAGGGGGCCGGCCCGGCACTGAAGCTTTCTTT
d_gene: TRBD1; abundance: few; j_gene: TRBJ2-5; v_gene: TRBV4-2; CDR3aa: CASSPDGTGAGETQYF; CDR3nt: TGTGCCAGCAGCCCCGACGGGACAGGGGCAGGGGAGACCCAGTACTTC
d_gene: .; abundance: many; j_gene: TRBJ2-6; v_gene: TRBV11-2; CDR3aa: CASSPRTSSGANVLTF; CDR3nt: TGTGCCAGCAGCCCCAGGACCTCCTCTGGGGCCAACGTCCTGACTTTC
d_gene: TRBD1; abundance: many; j_gene: TRBJ1-2; v_gene: TRBV3-1; CDR3aa: CASSQAMTGAVGYTF; CDR3nt: TGTGCCAGCAGCCAAGCTATGACAGGGGCGGTAGGCTACACCTTC
d_gene: .; abundance: many; j_gene: TRBJ1-2; v_gene: TRBV12-3/TRBV12-4; CDR3aa: CASLRGGINYGYTF; CDR3nt: TGTGCCAGCTTAAGGGGCGGGATTAACTATGGCTACACCTTC
d_gene: .; abundance: many; j_gene: TRBJ1-6; v_gene: TRBV3-1; CDR3aa: CASSPVSGYVMSPLHF; CDR3nt: TGTGCCAGCAGCCCCGTAAGTGGCTATGTAATGTCACCCCTCCACTTT
d_gene: .; abundance: many; j_gene: TRBJ2-3; v_gene: TRBV12-5; CDR3aa: CASGSTDTQYF; CDR3nt: TGTGCTAGTGGTTCTACAGATACGCAGTATTTT
d_gene: .; abundance: many; j_gene: TRBJ2-1; v_gene: TRBV11-2; CDR3aa: CASSPLIVIDHNEQFF; CDR3nt: TGTGCCAGCAGCCCTTTAATAGTGATCGATCACAATGAGCAGTTCTTC
d_gene: .; abundance: many; j_gene: TRBJ2-3; v_gene: TRBV24-1; CDR3aa: CATSDGGTDTQYF; CDR3nt: TGTGCCACCAGTGACGGTGGCACAGATACGCAGTATTTT
d_gene: .; abundance: many; j_gene: TRBJ1-6; v_gene: TRBV7-2; CDR3aa: CASSLATANSPLHF; CDR3nt: TGTGCCAGCAGCTTAGCAACAGCCAATTCACCCCTCCACTTT
d_gene: .; abundance: many; j_gene: TRBJ2-3; v_gene: TRBV20-1; CDR3aa: CSASSEDPTDTQYF; CDR3nt: TGCAGTGCTAGCTCGGAAGACCCCACAGATACGCAGTATTTT
d_gene: .; abundance: many; j_gene: TRBJ1-1; v_gene: TRBV25-1; CDR3aa: CASSETRGNTEAFF; CDR3nt: TGTGCCAGCAGTGAAACACGGGGGAACACTGAAGCTTTCTTT
d_gene: .; abundance: many; j_gene: TRBJ1-1; v_gene: TRBV9; CDR3aa: CASSVEGFSTEAFF; CDR3nt: TGTGCCAGCAGCGTAGAAGGTTTCTCCACTGAAGCTTTCTTT
d_gene: TRBD2; abundance: many; j_gene: TRBJ2-2; v_gene: TRBV6-1; CDR3aa: CASSPIAGTNTGELFF; CDR3nt: TGTGCCAGCAGTCCGATAGCGGGGACGAACACCGGGGAGCTGTTTTTT
d_gene: TRBD2; abundance: many; j_gene: TRBJ2-1; v_gene: TRBV29-1; CDR3aa: CSVDSRLAGRNEQFF; CDR3nt: TGCAGCGTTGATAGTCGACTAGCGGGGAGGAATGAGCAGTTCTTC
d_gene: .; abundance: few; j_gene: TRBJ2-5; v_gene: TRBV6-1; CDR3aa: CATGPLGTITQETQYF; CDR3nt: TGTGCCACCGGCCCTTTAGGGACGATCACCCAAGAGACCCAGTACTTC
d_gene: TRBD2; abundance: many; j_gene: TRBJ2-3; v_gene: TRBV18; CDR3aa: CASSPFALAGDTQYF; CDR3nt: TGTGCCAGCTCACCATTTGCACTAGCGGGGGATACGCAGTATTTT
d_gene: .; abundance: many; j_gene: TRBJ2-3; v_gene: TRBV11-3; CDR3aa: CASTGRVGTDTQYF; CDR3nt: TGTGCCAGCACCGGGCGGGTGGGGACAGATACGCAGTATTTT
d_gene: .; abundance: .; j_gene: TRBJ2-3; v_gene: TRBV29-1; CDR3aa: CSATRDSTDTQYF; CDR3nt: TGCAGCGCCACCCGGGACAGCACAGATACGCAGTATTTT
d_gene: .; abundance: many; j_gene: TRBJ1-2; v_gene: TRBV5-1; CDR3aa: CASSLAQAANYGYTF; CDR3nt: TGCGCCAGCAGCTTGGCCCAGGCGGCTAACTATGGCTACACCTTC
d_gene: TRBD1; abundance: many; j_gene: TRBJ1-4; v_gene: TRBV7-8; CDR3aa: CASSLNPTGLGEKLFF; CDR3nt: TGTGCCAGCAGCTTGAACCCGACAGGGCTTGGCGAAAAACTGTTTTTT
d_gene: TRBD2; abundance: many; j_gene: TRBJ2-2; v_gene: TRBV12-3/TRBV12-4; CDR3aa: CASSWTSGGSGELFF; CDR3nt: TGTGCCAGCAGCTGGACTAGCGGGGGAAGCGGGGAGCTGTTTTTT
d_gene: TRBD1; abundance: .; j_gene: TRBJ2-3; v_gene: TRBV6-2/TRBV6-3; CDR3aa: CASSTLTGGPDTQYF; CDR3nt: TGTGCCAGCAGTACCTTGACAGGGGGTCCAGATACGCAGTATTTT
d_gene: .; abundance: many; j_gene: TRBJ1-5; v_gene: TRBV27; CDR3aa: CASRARLSRGSNQPQHF; CDR3nt: TGTGCCAGCAGAGCCAGGCTTAGTAGAGGGAGCAATCAGCCCCAGCATTTT
d_gene: TRBD2; abundance: .; j_gene: TRBJ2-1; v_gene: TRBV20-1; CDR3aa: CSATGLAGAYNEQFF; CDR3nt: TGCAGTGCTACCGGACTAGCGGGAGCCTACAATGAGCAGTTCTTC
d_gene: .; abundance: many; j_gene: TRBJ2-1; v_gene: TRBV11-2; CDR3aa: CASSLDREPTYEQFF; CDR3nt: TGTGCCAGCAGCTTAGATCGCGAGCCTACGTATGAGCAGTTCTTC
d_gene: .; abundance: many; j_gene: TRBJ2-1; v_gene: TRBV27; CDR3aa: CASRRGPAYNEQFF; CDR3nt: TGTGCCAGCAGGCGGGGGCCAGCCTACAATGAGCAGTTCTTC
d_gene: .; abundance: many; j_gene: TRBJ1-3; v_gene: TRBV2; CDR3aa: CASSDEGLTGNTIYF; CDR3nt: TGTGCCAGCAGTGACGAGGGCTTGACTGGAAACACCATATATTTT